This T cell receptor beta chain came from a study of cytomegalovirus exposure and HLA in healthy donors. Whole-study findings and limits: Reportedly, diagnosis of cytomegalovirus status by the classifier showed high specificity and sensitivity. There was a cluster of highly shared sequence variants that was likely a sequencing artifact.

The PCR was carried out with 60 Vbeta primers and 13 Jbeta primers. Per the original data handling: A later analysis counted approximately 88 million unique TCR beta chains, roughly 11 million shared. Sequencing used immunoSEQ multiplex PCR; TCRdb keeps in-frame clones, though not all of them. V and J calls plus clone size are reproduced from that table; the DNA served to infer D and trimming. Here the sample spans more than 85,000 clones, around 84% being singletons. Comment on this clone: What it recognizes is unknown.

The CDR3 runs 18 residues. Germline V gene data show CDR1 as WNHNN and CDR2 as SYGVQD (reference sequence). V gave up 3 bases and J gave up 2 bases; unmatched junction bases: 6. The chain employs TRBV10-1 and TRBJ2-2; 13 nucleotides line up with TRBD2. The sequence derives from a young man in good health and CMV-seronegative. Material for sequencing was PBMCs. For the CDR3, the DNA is TGCGCCAGCAGTGATACTAGCGGGAGGGCCCGAAACACCGGGGAGCTGTTTTTT. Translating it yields CASSDTSGRARNTGELFF.